This T cell receptor beta chain was sequenced for a study of T cells in Graves' hyperthyroidism and ophthalmopathy. Amplification of TCR beta CDR3 regions was performed using RNA transcripts as template. When the TCR CDR3 underwent first-round RT-PCR, the HTBI primer set was used. MiXCR, applied by TCRdb to the multiplex PCR reads, yields one record per CDR3 protein. Found here are fewer than 350,000 distinct CDR3 sequences, approximately 18% of them singletons; the top ten hold less than 20%. Trimming took off 0 bases at V and 5 bases at J, with 16 bases between the two ends. There are 16 residues in the CDR3. Germline V lookup: CDR1 MNHEY, CDR2 SVGAGI.

The TCR sequence derives from a woman aged 40 to 49 with Graves' ophthalmopathy. The genes are TRBV6-5 and TRBJ1-2, with a weak D call TRBD1 (6 bases). Sample: blood. CDR3 DNA: TGTGCCAGCAGTTACTCGATTCTGGGACACAAGTATGGCTACACCTTC. Amino acids: CASSYSILGHKYGYTF.